This T cell receptor beta chain emerged from a study of shared clonotypes between healthy human individuals. The count of this clone is one. Assay: immunoSEQ multiplex PCR; the TCRdb copy retains only in-frame clones and omits some. The table has more than 2 million clones, around 95% seen once; the top ten hold roughly 0.13%. CDR3 length: 15 amino acids. Germline-derived CDR1 and CDR2 are MNHNY and SVGAGI (reference sequence). V was shortened by 6 bases and J by 2 bases, with 15 bases between the two germline ends. The TCR originated in a man between 18 and 35 years old in good health. The chain links TRBV6-6 to TRBJ2-3; a possible D gene is TRBD1 (6 bases). The sample comprised naive CD4+ T cells sorted from blood. The subset denotes: CD45RA+ positively selected. The CDR3 reads CASSSLGDTTDTQYF. The CDR3 DNA follows: TGTGCCAGCAGCTCCCTAGGGGACACCACAGATACGCAGTATTTT.